What follows describes a single T cell receptor beta chain. The antigen is unknown. As to treatment: roughly 19 received Ad26.COV2.S at low or high dose, single or two shots; five or six received placebo; per-sample allocation not given. It was on day 63 after the first vaccine or placebo injection that samples were taken. Only in-frame clones appear in the TCRdb table, and some are missing; sequencing was by immunoSEQ multiplex PCR. The repertoire holds about 350,000 clones, with 88% as singletons. The CDR3 is made up of 15 amino acids. Germline-derived CDR1 and CDR2 are SGHVS and FQNEAQ. The V gene lost 0 bases and the J gene lost 4 bases, with 12 bases spanning the gap. This record comes from a study of Ad26.COV2.S vaccination and SARS-CoV-2 variants. Study-wide results and caveats: Among vaccine recipients, spike-specific TCR breadth exceeded that of placebo recipients.

The TCR sequence derives from a person aged 18-60 years who received the Ad26.COV2.S COVID-19 vaccine or a placebo. Sample: peripheral blood, taken in a trial of Ad26.COV2.S vaccine versus placebo. The chain has TRBV7-8 and TRBJ1-2, with a weak D call TRBD1 (5 bases). CDR3 loop: CASSLAGGVSYGYTF. The CDR3 DNA sequence: TGTGCCAGCAGCTTAGCGGGGGGAGTGAGCTATGGCTACACCTTC.